This T cell receptor (beta chain) emerged from a study of cytomegalovirus exposure and HLA in healthy donors. PCR used 60 Vbeta primers and 13 Jbeta primers. Sequenced by immunoSEQ multiplex PCR; TCRdb stores in-frame clones only, minus some. The sample records 200,000 to 250,000 clones, about 74% being singletons. Details on this clone: Its antigen remains unknown.

The CDR3 length is 15 residues. V shed 6 bases and J shed 0 bases, with 12 bases lying between them. Germline lookup yields CDR1 MRHNA and CDR2 SNTAGT. Each donor's status was that of a healthy bone marrow donor. General study results and limits: The authors judged a highly shared variant cluster likely a sequencing artifact.

The clonotype comes from a woman aged 25-40 years in good health and CMV-seronegative. This chain connects TRBV6-4 to TRBJ2-1; no clear D gene. Sequenced input: PBMCs. The CDR3 DNA reads as TGTGCCAGCAGGGACCCTCTGGCCTCCTACAATGAGCAGTTCTTC. This translates into CASRDPLASYNEQFF.